Detailed here is one T cell receptor (beta chain). What it recognizes is unknown. MiXCR, run by TCRdb on the 5' RACE reads, gives a single entry per CDR3 protein. The profile shows 200,000 to 300,000 distinct CDR3 sequences, roughly 12% of them singletons. This specimen belongs to a study of identical twins. Broader study findings: Zero-insertion analyses were open to partial confounding by invariant MAIT and iNKT cells. Abundant beta clonotypes from cord blood had fewer insertions, unlike memory repertoires, which showed none. The study found weaker excess twin sharing in beta out-of-frame sequences. The authors drew conclusions from cross-sectional statistical analysis rather than following the same donors.

Germline CDR1 SGHRS, CDR2 YFSETQ. CDR3 length equals 14 residues. Trimming pared 4 bases from V and 0 bases from J, leaving 9 bases between. These same data were also listed under a study on yellow fever vaccine responses in identical twins.

The chain recombines TRBV5-1 with TRBJ2-3; D gene uncertain. The source of this sequence is a woman between 18 and 29 years old in good health. Sequencing was carried out using memory (CD45RO+) T cells sorted from blood. CDR3 sequence (DNA): TGCGCCAGCAGCGGACCTCTTAGCACAGATACGCAGTATTTT. Translation gives CASSGPLSTDTQYF. Full variable domain (outside the CDR3, taken from reference TRBV5-1 and TRBJ2-3): KAGVTQTPRYLIKTRGQQVTLSCSPISGHRSVSWYQQTPGQGLQFLFEYFSETQRNKGNFPGRFSGRQFSNSRSEMNVSTLELGDSALYLCASSGPLSTDTQYFGPGTRLTVL.